This TCR beta chain stems from a study of cytomegalovirus exposure and HLA in healthy donors. As for the study in general: As released early, the data held some 80 million unique TCRs from HLA-typed donors. Clustering assigned around 77% of the roughly 420 genotyped donors to the Caucasian-associated ancestry cluster. Study-wide results and limits: In a later analysis, an Asian-associated ancestry cluster reportedly showed fewer N-insertions than the 666-donor mean.

Primers included in the PCR were 60 Vbeta and 13 Jbeta primers. TCRdb's copy holds only in-frame clones and misses some; the assay was immunoSEQ multiplex PCR. The data contain roughly 110,000 clones, roughly 80% of them seen just once; the ten biggest clones take up roughly 2.5%. Germline CDR1 is MNHNS and CDR2 is SASEGT. The CDR3 has 14 residues. Trimming removed 6 bases from V and 0 bases from J, with 10 bases in between. For this clone: Its antigen is currently unknown.

The TCR originated in a man between 35 and 55 years old in good health and CMV-seronegative. Sample: PBMCs. This rearrangement joins TRBV6-1 to TRBJ2-3; D gene ambiguous. CDR3 sequence reads: CASRESLSTDTQYF. DNA of the CDR3: TGTGCCAGCAGGGAGAGCCTTAGCACAGATACGCAGTATTTT.